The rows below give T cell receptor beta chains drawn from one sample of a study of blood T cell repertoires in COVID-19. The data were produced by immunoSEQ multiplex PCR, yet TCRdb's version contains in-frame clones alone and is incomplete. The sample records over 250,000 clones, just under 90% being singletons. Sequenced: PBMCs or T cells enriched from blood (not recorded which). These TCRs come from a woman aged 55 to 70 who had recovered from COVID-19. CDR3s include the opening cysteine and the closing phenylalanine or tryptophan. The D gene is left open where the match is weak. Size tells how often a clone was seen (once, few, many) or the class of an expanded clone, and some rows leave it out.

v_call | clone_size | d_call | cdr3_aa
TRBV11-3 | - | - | CASSSPGVGTDTQYF
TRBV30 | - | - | CAWSDLLPEKLFF
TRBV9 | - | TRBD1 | CASSVGDSYGYTF
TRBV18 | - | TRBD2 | CASSTTSGADEQYF
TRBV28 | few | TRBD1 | CASNNGQGGFGNTEAFF
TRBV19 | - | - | CASSNSRGNSYEQYF
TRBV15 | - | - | CATSRVIGQGNEQFF
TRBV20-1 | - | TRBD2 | CSGREGGEQYF
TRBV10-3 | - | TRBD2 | CAISESRLAGEPRKTQYF
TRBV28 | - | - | CASSQGGPYNEQFF
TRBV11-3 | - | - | CASSYRDSSEDEQFF
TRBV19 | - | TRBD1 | CASEDRPHYGYTF
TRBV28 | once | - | CASTSLYSGANVLTF
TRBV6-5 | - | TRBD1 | CAGFPGQAPEQYF
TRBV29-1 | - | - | CSVSDSDEAFF
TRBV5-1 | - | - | CASSAAYGGELFF
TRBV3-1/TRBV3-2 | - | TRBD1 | CASSQGSGGGYTF
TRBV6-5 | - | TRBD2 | CASSYGTSGIDEQFF
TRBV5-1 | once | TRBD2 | CASSLLGLAGGQETQYF
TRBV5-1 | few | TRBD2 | CASSLAGDYNEQFF
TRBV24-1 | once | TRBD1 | CATSDGTGDSNQPQHF
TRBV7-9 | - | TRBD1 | CASSYAGGVGAGELFF
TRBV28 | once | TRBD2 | CASSPPLGLGKETQYF
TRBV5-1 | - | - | CASSLMGHGNTEAFF
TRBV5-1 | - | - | CASSLEQGNSPLHF